One T cell receptor (beta chain) is described in this entry. Germline V lookup: CDR1 GTSNPN, CDR2 SVGIG (reference sequence). The trim removed 4 bases at V and 5 bases at J, leaving 9 bases unmatched. This CDR3 is built from 15 residues. Profiling relied on immunoSEQ multiplex PCR, and the TCRdb table lists in-frame clones only, not all of them. The sample lists 51,000 or so clones, 93% occurring once. The data were taken from a study of T cell changes during pregnancy in multiple sclerosis. The chain has TRBV30 and TRBJ1-1; 11 nucleotides align to TRBD1. This specimen was peripheral blood, taken in the second trimester of pregnancy. The TCR originated in a female donor with multiple sclerosis, enrolled in a pregnancy study. Written as DNA, the CDR3 is TGTGCCTGGACCTTCTTTGGGACAGGGGGAACTGAAGCTTTCTTT. This sequence encodes CAWTFFGTGGTEAFF.